This T cell receptor (beta chain) was sequenced for a study of vaccination effects on CD4 cells after COVID-19. Repertoires were generated with immunoSEQ multiplex PCR, while TCRdb's copy carries only in-frame clones and drops some. The sample shows around 66,000 clones, 75% of them seen only once. This clone was detected a few times. The antigen is not known. General study results and limits: Early post-infection timepoints were missing from the study, which also had few convalescent patients.

The V gene end was trimmed by 5 bases and the J gene end by 4 bases; junction bases not matched to a gene: 4. The CDR3 is 13 amino acids. ViraFEST assay sequencing came after antigen-specific CD4+ T cells were expanded with viral peptide pools. Subsequent to 10 days of culture, CD4+ T cells were isolated. Vaccinated participants had no history of SARS-CoV-2 infection and tested negative for nucleocapsid antibodies. Days 3 and 7 saw half the medium replaced with IL-2 medium. The source of this sequence is a human donor who received a COVID-19 vaccine. Specimen: CD4+ T cells from PBMCs cultured with HCoV-OC43 spike peptides, collected before COVID-19 vaccination. Subset denoted: HCoV-OC43 spike overlapping peptide pool stimulation. The chain has TRBV12-3 or TRBV12-4 and TRBJ1-1; 7 positions match TRBD1. For the CDR3, the DNA is TGTGCCAGCAGTAGGGACAGTGGCACTGAAGCTTTCTTT. This translates into CASSRDSGTEAFF.